This T cell receptor (beta chain) is drawn from a study of T cell clonality in common variable immunodeficiency (dated by TCRdb to about 2015). Study-wide conclusions, independent of this receptor: According to the authors, figuring out what caused the increased clonality in CVID would require sequencing the repertoires of T cell subpopulations. TCRbeta clonality was higher in CVID subjects than in healthy controls (t-test p = 0.018), and the increase was most characteristic of about a third of subjects. CVID subjects shared fewer TCRbeta clones with each other than healthy controls did (p < 0.0001). Differences among patients in the CVID cohort limited the correlations between repertoire features and clinical complications. Even though DNA input was equal, the average per sample came to 82,000 or so unique sequences for controls compared with around 33,000 for CVID samples. Fewer deletions and N-nucleotide insertions were reportedly observed in CVID TCRbeta sequences, and highly modified clones with 13 or more V deletions were reportedly absent from CVID TCRbeta sequences.

From cysteine to phenylalanine, the CDR3 is 13 amino acids long. Shown are 30 bases from within the CDR3, in frame from base 1. Trimming takes 6 bases from V and 4 bases from J, and the germline ends sit 13 bases apart. The germline V gene specifies SNHLY as CDR1 and FYNNEI as CDR2. The table lists this clone with a few counts. The antigen it binds to is not known. With the read ending 3 residues before the CDR3 end, the germline J gene is used to fill in that end. CVID samples and control samples contributed equivalent amounts of genomic DNA as sequencing input. For every sample, a 60 bp segment covering the rearranged TCRbeta CDR3 region was amplified and then sequenced. The immunoSEQ assay, a bias-corrected multiplex PCR combined with high-throughput sequencing, was used for TCRbeta amplification. The paper's processing steps were these. Each unique nucleotide sequence was treated as a clone and annotated with V, D and J genes, copy number and frequency. Sequences were labeled productive if in frame, and non-productive if out of frame or containing stop codons. Clonality was calculated from Shannon's entropy as previously described. The predicted amino acid sequences of productive clones were used to derive the mean CDR3 Kyte-Doolittle hydropathy. The R hclust function was used to hierarchically cluster scaled V gene usage with Manhattan distance and complete linkage. Clone sharing by CDR3 amino acid sequence was assessed by resampling 12 repertoires per group over 100 rounds. The repertoires were searched for approximately 70 published EBV-specific TCRbeta sequences and nearly 250 published CMV-specific TCRbeta sequences. Two CVID samples yielding fewer than 10,000 sequences were excluded from analysis, leaving approximately 40 CVID repertoires. TCRdb took over this immuneACCESS table, retaining in-frame rearrangements with V and J assigned. Such tables are incomplete; in checked studies, under half of the missing clones stem from an unresolved V gene, and the remainder is unexplained. The DNA gave D and trimming, while V, J and clone size come from that table. The table gives more than 35,000 clones for this sample, with none occurring only once. Under 6.5% of the sample is held by the ten biggest clonotypes.

Diagnosis of CVID followed standard criteria, namely serum IgG, IgA and/or IgM below the normal range together with specific antibody deficiency. There were 40 to 45 subjects in the CVID group (roughly 30 male and roughly 15 female), ranging in age from about 8 to 70 years, with a mean age of 40. Predominantly Caucasian heritage was noted among both the CVID patients and the healthy controls. All CVID subjects had received replacement immunoglobulin therapy for at least one year at the time of study participation. When blood was collected, none of the CVID subjects were ill or on immunomodulatory or immunosuppressive medication. Heparinized peripheral whole blood samples of about 4.5 to 8.5 ml were obtained from each donor. Genomic DNA from adults with common variable immune deficiency (CVID) and from healthy adult controls was used for sequencing of TCRbeta CDR3 repertoires. To isolate peripheral blood mononuclear cells, diluted blood was subjected to density centrifugation over Hypaque 1077 or Ficoll-Paque. Genomic DNA was extracted from unsorted mononuclear cells by Qiagen column purification or by a centrifugation-based method.

The chain is assembled from TRBV2 and TRBJ2-7, with TRBD1 tentatively as D gene (6 bases match). Material: peripheral blood mononuclear cells. This TCR was recovered from a human donor with common variable immunodeficiency. The CDR3 corresponds to CASRRDISYEQYF. The covered CDR3 bases are TGTGCCAGCAGAAGGGACATTTCATACGAG.